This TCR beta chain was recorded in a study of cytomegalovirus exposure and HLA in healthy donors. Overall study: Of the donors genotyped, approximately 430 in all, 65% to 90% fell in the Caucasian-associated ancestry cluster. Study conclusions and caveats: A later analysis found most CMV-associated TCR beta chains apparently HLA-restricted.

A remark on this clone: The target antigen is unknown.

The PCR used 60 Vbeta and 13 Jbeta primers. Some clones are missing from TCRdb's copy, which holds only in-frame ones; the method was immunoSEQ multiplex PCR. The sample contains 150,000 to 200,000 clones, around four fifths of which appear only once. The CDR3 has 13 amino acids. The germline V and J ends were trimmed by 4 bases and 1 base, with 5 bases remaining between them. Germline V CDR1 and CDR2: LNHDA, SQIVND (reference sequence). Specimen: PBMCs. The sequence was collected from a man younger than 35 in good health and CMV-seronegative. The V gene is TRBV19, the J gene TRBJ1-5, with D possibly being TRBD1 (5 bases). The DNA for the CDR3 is TGTGCCAGTAGTAGACAGAGCAATCAGCCCCAGCATTTT. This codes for CASSRQSNQPQHF.